A single sample gave rise to the 24 T cell receptor beta chains below, sequenced in a study of T cells in localized non-small cell lung cancer. Produced via immunoSEQ multiplex PCR; TCRdb's table is partial and in-frame only. Of 20,000 to 25,000 clones in the sample, 70% to 90% were seen once. The sample was peripheral blood, taken before any cancer treatment. All receptors derive from an older male donor with stage I lung adenocarcinoma.

The chain uses TRBV5-1 and TRBJ1-2, with D perhaps matching TRBD1 (5 bases). V dropped 3 bases and J dropped 7 bases, with 13 bases sitting between them. Germline lookup yields CDR1 SGHRS and CDR2 YFSETQ. The CDR3 has 13 residues. Here the CDR3 DNA reads TGCGCCAGCAGCTCCGGGGCTACTGGTGGCTACACCTTC. This translates into CASSSGATGGYTF.

The chain is built from TRBV7-2 and TRBJ2-7; D gene unclear. V was cut by 1 base and J by 3 bases, with 10 bases left in between. CDR1 and CDR2 (germline): SGHTA, FQGNSA. CDR3 length equals 14 residues. This CDR3 is CASSLGVTNYEQYF. The CDR3 DNA is TGTGCCAGCAGCTTAGGAGTCACAAACTACGAGCAGTACTTC.

V and J are TRBV7-7 and TRBJ2-3; D may be TRBD2 (6 bases). CDR3 length: 14 residues. Germline lookup yields CDR1 SSHAT and CDR2 FNYEAQ (reference sequence). CDR3 protein: CASGLVGSGDTQYF. The CDR3 nucleotides are TGTGCTAGCGGATTAGTAGGGTCTGGGGATACGCAGTATTTT.

The CDR3 loop is CASSDGPSLDRELFF. The CDR3 bases are TGTGCCAGCAGTGATGGGCCTAGCCTTGACCGGGAGCTGTTTTTT. J is TRBJ2-2 and V is TRBV2, with a tentative D call TRBD2 (5 bases). The V end lost 3 bases, the J end lost 9 bases, and 17 bases lay between the germline ends. CDR1 SNHLY and CDR2 FYNNEI come from the germline V gene. The CDR3 contains 15 residues.

V and J are TRBV19 and TRBJ2-2; tentatively, D is TRBD1 or TRBD2 (5 bases each). Germline V CDR1 and CDR2: LNHDA, SQIVND (reference sequence). The CDR3 sequence is 15 residues long. V was pared by 8 bases and J by 0 bases, with 13 bases between. The CDR3 here is CASGSGTANTGELFF. CDR3 nucleotide sequence: TGTGCCAGTGGCTCCGGGACGGCGAACACCGGGGAGCTGTTTTTT.

This chain joins TRBV6-1 and TRBJ2-7, with D possibly matching TRBD2 (6 bases). Looked up from germline, CDR1 is MNHNS and CDR2 is SASEGT. The CDR3 is 12 amino acids. V was trimmed by 8 bases and J by 0 bases, leaving 8 bases between them. For the CDR3, the DNA is TGTGCCAGCGCCGGGGGCTCCTACGAGCAGTACTTC. It is translated as CASAGGSYEQYF.

The rearrangement links TRBV7-2 to TRBJ2-7; the match to TRBD1 covers 7 bases. Germline loops: CDR1 SGHTA, CDR2 FQGNSA. The CDR3 totals 13 residues. V was pared by 5 bases and J by 4 bases, with 5 bases of the junction left unmatched. The CDR3 region is CASSLGQDYEQYF. The CDR3 coding sequence is TGTGCCAGCAGCCTCGGACAGGATTACGAGCAGTACTTC. The complete variable domain, with remaining parts taken from reference TRBV7-2 and TRBJ2-7, reads GAGVSQSPSNKVTEKGKDVELRCDPISGHTALYWYRQSLGQGLEFLIYFQGNSAPDKSGLPSDRFSAERTGGSVSTLTIQRTQQEDSAVYLCASSLGQDYEQYFGPGTRLTVT.

V gene TRBV29-1 combines with J gene TRBJ2-2, with D possibly TRBD1 on 6 matching bases. The CDR3 spans 14 residues. V lost 4 bases to trimming and J lost 3 bases, with 12 bases between them. Germline assignment: CDR1 SQVTM and CDR2 ANQGSEA. This chain's CDR3 is CSVVGQQYTGELFF. CDR3 DNA sequence: TGCAGCGTTGTCGGACAGCAATACACCGGGGAGCTGTTTTTT.

The count of this clone is one. This sequence joins TRBV28 and TRBJ1-1, with D unresolved. With 2 bases removed from V and 11 bases from J, the gap between germline ends came to 15 bases. Germline assignment: CDR1 MDHEN and CDR2 SYDVKM. The CDR3 is 13 residues long. The CDR3 spells CASSLGVAGRAFF. Here the CDR3 DNA reads TGTGCCAGCAGTTTAGGAGTTGCAGGAAGGGCTTTCTTT.

This clone has more than one count but fewer than ten. The rearrangement joins TRBV6-5 to TRBJ2-2, with 7 bases identical to TRBD1. The CDR3 runs 15 residues. V shed 6 bases, J shed 1 base, and the junction held 5 bases outside the gene matches. Per germline, CDR1 MNHEY and CDR2 SVGAGI. The CDR3 bases are TGTGCCAGCAGCATCCGGACAGGGAACACCGGGGAGCTGTTTTTT. Amino acid sequence: CASSIRTGNTGELFF.

This chain joins TRBV28 and TRBJ1-5, with 7 bases fitting TRBD1. This CDR3 has 17 amino acids. Germline V gene data show CDR1 as MDHEN and CDR2 as SYDVKM. The trim removed 7 bases at V and 3 bases at J, leaving 15 bases unmatched. CDR3 residues: CASKGPGTDYSNQPQHF. DNA for the CDR3: TGTGCCAGCAAGGGTCCAGGGACAGACTATTCCAATCAGCCCCAGCATTTT.

In the case of this clone: The junction departs from the called germline gene at one end, perhaps through a read error. The genes are TRBV7-2 and TRBJ2-3; 7 bases fit TRBD2. Germline CDR1 SGHTA, CDR2 FQGNSA. The CDR3 runs 15 residues. CDR3 region: CASSLDGDYTGTQYF. DNA for the CDR3: TGTGCCAGCAGCTTAGATGGGGACTACACAGGTACGCAGTATTTT.

The J gene is TRBJ2-5, the V gene TRBV5-5; possibly TRBD1 for D (6 bases). The V end was cut by 2 bases, the J end by 3 bases, with 17 bases between. The CDR3 runs 16 residues. Germline assignment: CDR1 SGHKS and CDR2 YYEKEE (reference sequence). For the CDR3, the DNA is TGTGCCAGCAGCTTACTGCCTCAACAGGGAAAAGAGACCCAGTACTTC. Its translation is CASSLLPQQGKETQYF.

The chain couples TRBV30 to TRBJ2-2; D ambiguous. Germline V lookup: CDR1 GTSNPN, CDR2 SVGIG (reference sequence). This CDR3 has 13 amino acids. Trimming stripped 1 base from V and 1 base from J, with 4 bases between. This CDR3 is CAWSGGNTGELFF. CDR3 nucleotides: TGTGCCTGGAGTGGGGGGAACACCGGGGAGCTGTTTTTT.

The DNA of the CDR3 is TGTGCCAGCAGCCCGGGACAGCCTCGGGATACGCAGTATTTT. This codes for CASSPGQPRDTQYF. This chain joins TRBV11-2 and TRBJ2-3; 7 nucleotides match TRBD1. CDR1 SGHAT and CDR2 FQNNGV come from the germline V gene. The V segment lost 5 bases and the J segment 6 bases; nucleotides outside the gene matches: 8. CDR3 length: 14 residues. Filled out from reference TRBV11-2 and TRBJ2-3, the complete variable domain reads EAGVAQSPRYKIIEKRQSVAFWCNPISGHATLYWYQQILGQGPKLLIQFQNNGVVDDSQLPKDRFSAERLKGVDSTLKIQPAKLEDSAVYLCASSPGQPRDTQYFGPGTRLTVL.

This chain joins TRBV4-2 and TRBJ1-6; possibly TRBD1 for D (6 bases). Germline-derived CDR1 and CDR2 are LGHNA and YNFKEQ. CDR3 length equals 15 residues. V dropped 1 base and J dropped 7 bases, with 11 bases sitting between them. This CDR3 reads CASSQGQAFNSPLHF. In DNA, the CDR3 is TGTGCCAGCAGCCAAGGACAGGCCTTCAATTCACCCCTCCACTTT.

The chain employs TRBV18 and TRBJ1-5; D is perhaps TRBD1 (6 bases). V was pared by 3 bases and J by 0 bases, with 9 bases between. CDR1 and CDR2 (germline): KGHSH, LQKENI. CDR3 size: 15 residues. The CDR3 loop reads CASSPRGDSNQPQHF. The CDR3 DNA reads as TGTGCCAGCTCACCCAGGGGAGATAGCAATCAGCCCCAGCATTTT.

The chain couples TRBV6-6 to TRBJ2-1, with D possibly being TRBD2 (6 bases). The germline CDR1 and CDR2 sequences are MNHNY and SVGAGI (reference sequence). The CDR3 has 14 residues. The V gene lost 8 bases and the J gene lost 4 bases, with 15 bases spanning the gap. The CDR3 DNA follows: TGTGCCAGCTGGGCTAGCGCCTATTACAATGAGCAGTTCTTC. This translates into CASWASAYYNEQFF.

The V and J genes are TRBV11-3 and TRBJ1-5, with 7 bases identical to TRBD1. The trim removed 2 bases at V and 5 bases at J, leaving 6 bases unmatched. Germline V gene data show CDR1 as SGHNT and CDR2 as YENEEA. The length of the CDR3 is 15 residues. The CDR3 DNA reads as TGTGCCAGCAGCTTATGGGCAGGGGGTCATCAGCCCCAGCATTTT. Its protein is CASSLWAGGHQPQHF.

The chain carries TRBV4-3 and TRBJ1-5, with unresolved D. CDR1 LGHNA and CDR2 YSLEER come from the germline V gene. The CDR3 totals 15 residues. Trimming removed 0 bases from V and 3 bases from J, with 9 bases in between. The CDR3 nucleotides read TGCGCCAGCAGCCAAGATTATAGCTTCAATCAGCCCCAGCATTTT. This codes for CASSQDYSFNQPQHF.

V usage is TRBV9 and J usage is TRBJ2-2; D unresolved. Deletions cut 4 bases from V and 3 bases from J, with 25 bases between. This CDR3 is built from 19 residues. CDR1 is SGDLS, CDR2 YYNGEE, per germline. This CDR3 is CASSPLGWRNHLYTGELFF. The CDR3 bases are TGTGCCAGCAGCCCCCTGGGGTGGCGTAACCATTTGTACACCGGGGAGCTGTTTTTT.

This chain connects TRBV19 to TRBJ1-4; D is perhaps TRBD1 (5 bases). Germline CDR1 reads LNHDA; CDR2 reads SQIVND (reference sequence). The V and J ends lost 5 bases and 7 bases respectively, with 11 bases between them. This CDR3 region has 13 residues. DNA for the CDR3: TGTGCCAGTAGTCAGGGATGGTCTGAAAAACTGTTTTTT. This codes for CASSQGWSEKLFF.

V gene TRBV15 combines with J gene TRBJ2-5, with 13 bases that match TRBD2. The CDR3 covers 16 residues. Germline V gives CDR1 LNHNV, CDR2 YYDKDF (reference sequence). V trimming: 3 bases; J trimming: 5 bases; junction bases outside the gene matches: 6. This CDR3 is CATSSRTSGGGETQYF. The CDR3 DNA sequence: TGTGCCACCAGCAGCAGGACTAGCGGGGGAGGGGAGACCCAGTACTTC.

The chain is built from TRBV5-1 and TRBJ1-1; D is ambiguous. The V gene's germline CDR1 is SGHRS and CDR2 YFSETQ. The CDR3 runs 13 residues. Trimming stripped 5 bases from V and 2 bases from J, with 10 bases between. The CDR3 DNA reads TGCGCCAGCAGTTCTGCGCCCAACACTGAAGCTTTCTTT. Translated, it gives CASSSAPNTEAFF. The whole variable domain, filled in from reference TRBV5-1 and TRBJ1-1, reads KAGVTQTPRYLIKTRGQQVTLSCSPISGHRSVSWYQQTPGQGLQFLFEYFSETQRNKGNFPGRFSGRQFSNSRSEMNVSTLELGDSALYLCASSSAPNTEAFFGQGTRLTVV.